This is a list of T cell receptor beta chains from one sample in a study of CD8 T cells in ankylosing spondylitis. In TCRdb, the 5' RACE reads were re-called with MiXCR into one record per CDR3 protein. Of roughly 700,000 distinct CDR3 sequences listed, around a fifth are singletons. Sequencing was done on a sample of blood, either unsorted or a sorted T cell fraction (not recorded which). The origin of the receptors is a male donor with ankylosing spondylitis. CDR3s include the opening cysteine and the closing phenylalanine or tryptophan. D genes are given only for firm matches. Size is stated for part of the rows, as once, few or many counts, or as a class when the clone is expanded.

NA	TRBJ2-1	TRBV12-3/TRBV12-4	few	TGTGCCAGCAGTAGTCGGACAAGCTCCTACAATGAGCAGTTCTTC	CASSSRTSSYNEQFF
TRBD1	TRBJ1-4	TRBV4-1	few	TGCGCCAGCAGCCAGGGACAGGGTACTGAAAAACTGTTTTTT	CASSQGQGTEKLFF
TRBD1	TRBJ1-2	TRBV27	few	TGTGCCAGCAGCCCTAGGACAGGGGGAAGCTATGGCTACACCTTC	CASSPRTGGSYGYTF
NA	TRBJ2-7	TRBV2	many	TGTGCCAGCAGTGTGGTGACAATCGCCGAGCAGTACTTC	CASSVVTIAEQYF
NA	TRBJ2-4	TRBV28	NA	TGTGCCAGCAGTTTCCGATTACCCGGGGCCAAAAACATTCAGTACTTC	CASSFRLPGAKNIQYF
TRBD1	TRBJ1-2	TRBV5-1	few	TGCGCCAGCAGGTCGGGACAGGGGGGCCCCTCCTATGGCTACACCTTC	CASRSGQGGPSYGYTF
TRBD2	TRBJ2-3	TRBV11-2	many	TGTGCCAGCAGCTCGGGGGGGAAAGGGGGGTACACAGATACGCAGTATTTT	CASSSGGKGGYTDTQYF
TRBD2	TRBJ2-7	TRBV3-1	few	TGTGCCAGCAGCCCGCGGGGGTCTAGCGGGACCTACGAGCAGTACTTC	CASSPRGSSGTYEQYF
NA	TRBJ2-7	TRBV5-1	NA	TGCGCCAGCAGCTTCTGGGGGGACTACGAGCAGTACTTC	CASSFWGDYEQYF
TRBD1	TRBJ2-6	TRBV29-1	NA	TGCAGCGTCGAAGGGACAGGGAGTGCTGGCGGGGCCAACGTCCTGACTTTC	CSVEGTGSAGGANVLTF
TRBD1	TRBJ2-7	TRBV20-1	NA	TGCAGTGCTAGAAAGACAGGGGCAGGAACCTACGAGCAGTACTTC	CSARKTGAGTYEQYF
TRBD2	TRBJ2-1	TRBV7-8	NA	TGTGCCAGCAGCTTTCCGACCGGGACTAGCGGCCAAAGCTCCTACAATGAGCAGTTCTTC	CASSFPTGTSGQSSYNEQFF
NA	TRBJ2-2	TRBV30	NA	TGTGCCTGGAGCGGAATTAAGACCGGGGAGCTGTTTTTT	CAWSGIKTGELFF
TRBD2	TRBJ2-1	TRBV29-1	NA	TGCAGCGTTGTATCGCGGGAGAGGTACGATGAGCAGTTCTTC	CSVVSRERYDEQFF
NA	TRBJ1-2	TRBV20-1	NA	TGCAGTGCTAGAGATCCCGGGGGGCAGGGCTATGGCTACACCTTC	CSARDPGGQGYGYTF
TRBD2	TRBJ2-2	TRBV7-2	NA	TGTGCCAGCAGTTCGAAGCGGGGTGGAAACGGGGAGCTGTTTTTT	CASSSKRGGNGELFF
NA	TRBJ1-4	TRBV2	NA	TGTGCCAGCAGTGAAACCCCCGGGGGCGCGGCGGAAAAACTGTTTTTT	CASSETPGGAAEKLFF
TRBD2	TRBJ2-3	TRBV20-1	few	TGCAGTGCTAGAGACCCAGGATCTAGCGGGGGGAGAGATACGCAGTATTTT	CSARDPGSSGGRDTQYF
NA	TRBJ1-5	TRBV6-2/TRBV6-3	NA	TGTGCCAGCAGTTACGTCTCTTGGGACTCCGATCAGCCCCAGCATTTT	CASSYVSWDSDQPQHF
NA	TRBJ1-2	TRBV5-6	NA	TGTGCCAGCAGCTCCTCCTGGGGGGACCCCTATGGCTACACCTTC	CASSSSWGDPYGYTF